This TCR beta chain comes out of a study of OX40 agonist ivuxolimab in advanced cancers. Turning to the study itself: Patients treated during dose escalation were battling hepatocellular carcinoma, melanoma, renal cell or head and neck cancer. Study conclusions and caveats: CD8+ T cells (on average) carried more expanded clones than CD4+ T cells.

The CDR3 contains 15 residues. Germline trimming cut 7 bases from V and 5 bases from J; bases unmatched to any gene: 13. CDR1 MNHNY and CDR2 SVGAGI come from the germline V gene (reference sequence). Comments on this clone: Its specificity is unknown.

This table comes from immunoSEQ multiplex PCR, and its TCRdb copy is limited to in-frame clones, with some not included. This table has under 15,000 clones, roughly 80% appearing once. V gene TRBV6-6 combines with J gene TRBJ2-7, with 8 bases matching TRBD1. Sequencing was performed on CD4+ or CD8+ T cells sorted from blood, taken in a trial of the OX40 agonist ivuxolimab. The TCR sequence derives from an adult with an advanced solid tumor such as melanoma, head and neck, liver or kidney cancer. The CDR3 spells CASINPTQGAHEQYF. The CDR3 bases are TGTGCCAGCATAAATCCAACGCAGGGGGCCCACGAGCAGTACTTC.